Each of the 19 T cell receptor beta chains below was sequenced from the same sample in a study of regulatory T cells in long-lasting Graves disease. Documented time point: persistent/refractory GD, antithyroid drugs over 5 years with positive TRAb. Making the TCR library involved RNA that had been extracted from PBMCs. Library construction for TCR beta used iRepertoire HTBI primers and Arm-PCR of CDR3 regions. TCRdb re-derived calls from the multiplex PCR reads in MiXCR, one entry per CDR3 protein. The table has 350,000 to 450,000 distinct CDR3 sequences, around 20% seen once. Sample: peripheral blood mononuclear cells (PBMCs), taken when the disease was refractory, from a patient treated with antithyroid drugs. These receptors were taken from a female donor with Graves disease.

This clonotype occurred many times. The chain uses TRBV6-5 and TRBJ1-2; D is undetermined. The germline V gene encodes CDR1 MNHEY and CDR2 SVGAGI. V was pared by 0 bases and J by 3 bases, with 8 bases between. The CDR3 runs to 14 residues. CDR3 residues: CASSYSTQDYGYTF. The CDR3 DNA sequence: TGTGCCAGCAGTTACTCGACGCAGGACTATGGCTACACCTTC.

This clonotype was recorded only once. The chain is built from TRBV20-1 and TRBJ2-5, with TRBD2 identical over 11 bases. Germline-derived CDR1 and CDR2 are DFQATT and SNEGSKA (reference sequence). V shed 3 bases and J 5 bases; nucleotides not matched to a gene: 17. The CDR3 runs 18 residues. CDR3 sequence reads: CSASPPGLAVGYRETQYF. CDR3 DNA sequence: TGCAGTGCTAGTCCTCCGGGACTAGCGGTGGGGTATAGGGAGACCCAGTACTTC.

This clonotype was seen at least ten times. The chain links TRBV29-1 to TRBJ1-2, with TRBD1 identical over 8 bases. The CDR3 loop spans 13 amino acids. Germline V lookup: CDR1 SQVTM, CDR2 ANQGSEA. The junction had 9 bases not matched to a gene; V was cut back by 7 bases and J by 5 bases. In DNA form, the CDR3 reads TGCAGCGCGACAGGGGATATCGGGTATGGCTACACCTTC. Translation gives CSATGDIGYGYTF.

The sample holds a few counts of this clonotype. The chain carries TRBV19 and TRBJ1-3, with 10 bases matching TRBD1. CDR3 length: 17 residues. J lost 2 bases, V lost 10 bases, and 14 bases had no gene match. Germline V lookup: CDR1 LNHDA, CDR2 SQIVND (reference sequence). The CDR3: CAILPGQGRGAGNTIYF. The CDR3 coding sequence is TGTGCCATCCTCCCGGGACAGGGGAGAGGCGCTGGAAACACCATATATTTT.

This clonotype was recorded a few times. V and J are TRBV20-1 and TRBJ2-7, with D possibly matching TRBD1 (6 bases). Per the germline V gene, CDR1 is DFQATT and CDR2 is SNEGSKA (reference sequence). Between the trimmed V and J ends, which lost 1 base and 4 bases, there was a span of 14 bases. CDR3 length: 14 residues. In DNA, the CDR3 is TGCAGTGCTAGAGTCGGTGCAGGGGAGTACGAGCAGTACTTC. Translation gives CSARVGAGEYEQYF.

This clonotype has just a few counts. The CDR3 sequence: CASSQMSAHNEQFF. The CDR3 bases are TGTGCCAGCAGCCAAATGTCAGCGCACAATGAGCAGTTCTTC. This chain connects TRBV14 to TRBJ2-1; no firm D call. The V end lost 2 bases, the J end lost 5 bases, and 10 bases lay between the germline ends. This CDR3 has 14 residues. Per the germline V gene, CDR1 is SGHDN and CDR2 is FVKESK. Full variable domain (remainder filled in from reference TRBV14 and TRBJ2-1): EAGVTQFPSHSVIEKGQTVTLRCDPISGHDNLYWYRRVMGKEIKFLLHFVKESKQDESGMPNNRFLAERTGGTYSTLKVQPAELEDSGVYFCASSQMSAHNEQFFGPGTRLTVL.

Of note for this clonotype: A much bigger clone sits one base away, suggesting this may be a read error. The chain couples TRBV6-1 to TRBJ1-2, with TRBD1 as a possible D gene (5 bases). The CDR3 consists of 15 residues. Germline CDR1 reads MNHNS; CDR2 reads SASEGT. In nucleotides, the CDR3 is TGTGCCAGCAGTGAAGCACTGTCGGGGCTCTATGGCTACGCCTTC. Translated: CASSEALSGLYGYAF.

This clonotype was detected ten times or more. The chain is built from TRBV2 and TRBJ1-4; D call uncertain. The V and J ends lost 0 bases and 0 bases respectively, with 8 bases between them. The V gene's germline CDR1 is SNHLY and CDR2 FYNNEI. The CDR3 is made up of 16 amino acids. CDR3 in amino acids: CASSEAGLPTNEKLFF. CDR3 DNA sequence: TGTGCCAGCAGTGAAGCTGGTCTGCCAACTAATGAAAAACTGTTTTTT.

Many counts were recorded for this clonotype. This chain uses TRBV2 with TRBJ1-1; 9 bases map to TRBD1. The CDR3 extends over 13 amino acids. CDR1 is SNHLY and CDR2 is FYNNEI in the germline V gene. J lost 5 bases, V lost 6 bases, and 4 bases had no gene match. CDR3 nucleotide sequence: TGTGCCAGCAGGGGACAGGGAGTGACTGAAGCTTTCTTT. Amino acid sequence: CASRGQGVTEAFF.

This clonotype was counted only a few times. The chain recombines TRBV3-1 with TRBJ2-7; D may be TRBD1 (5 bases). Germline V gives CDR1 LGHDT, CDR2 YNNKEL (reference sequence). The CDR3 totals 14 residues. Trimming pared 2 bases from V and 1 base from J, leaving 9 bases between. The CDR3 loop is CASSQSAGSYEQYF. The DNA of the CDR3 is TGTGCCAGCAGCCAATCCGCAGGGTCCTACGAGCAGTACTTC.

This clonotype was picked up many times. The chain links TRBV6-1 to TRBJ2-6, with 12 bases aligning to TRBD1. Germline loops: CDR1 MNHNS, CDR2 SASEGT. The J segment lost 0 bases and the V segment lost 4 bases, leaving 1 base of the junction unmatched. CDR3 size: 17 residues. CDR3 sequence: CASSGDRGLSGANVLTF. DNA for the CDR3: TGTGCCAGCAGTGGGGACAGGGGGCTCTCTGGGGCCAACGTCCTGACTTTC.

Worth noting for this clonotype: This clone may be a read error of a much larger clone one base away. The rearrangement joins TRBV6-1 to TRBJ1-1; tentative D call: TRBD1 (5 bases). The CDR3 sequence is 14 residues long. CDR1 and CDR2 from the germline V gene are MNHNS and SASEGT. Trimming cost V 5 bases and J 1 base, with 11 bases left between them. CDR3 sequence (DNA): TGTGCCAGCAGTAACAGGATACCGAACACTGAAGCTTTCTTT. This codes for CASSNRIPNTEAFF.

The rearrangement links TRBV27 to TRBJ2-5; 13 nucleotides align to TRBD2. The ends lost 8 bases at V and 4 bases at J; junction bases unmatched: 7. CDR1 and CDR2 (germline): MNHEY, SMNVEV (reference sequence). CDR3 length: 15 residues. This CDR3 reads CASSRTSGSAETQYF. The CDR3 coding sequence is TGTGCCAGCTCCCGGACTAGCGGGAGTGCAGAGACCCAGTACTTC.

The sample holds many counts of this clonotype. The chain employs TRBV5-1 and TRBJ1-1, with 9 bases identical to TRBD1. The CDR3 length is 15 residues. The V gene's germline CDR1 is SGHRS and CDR2 YFSETQ. Trimming removed 0 bases from V and 5 bases from J; junction bases left unmatched: 5. The CDR3 reads CASSLGATGGTEAFF. The CDR3 coding sequence is TGCGCCAGCAGCTTGGGGGCGACAGGGGGTACTGAAGCTTTCTTT.

This clonotype was observed many times. The chain is built from TRBV10-3 and TRBJ2-2, with 10 bases lining up with TRBD2. The germline gives CDR1 ENHRY, CDR2 SYGVKD. V lost 0 bases to trimming and J lost 5 bases; unmatched junction nucleotides: 6. There are 17 residues in the CDR3. Here the CDR3 DNA reads TGTGCCATCAGTGAGTCCCTAGCGGGAGTAAAGACCGGGGAGCTGTTTTTT. This encodes CAISESLAGVKTGELFF.

The chain employs TRBV11-2 and TRBJ2-1, with D maybe TRBD1 (5 bases). Trimming stripped 8 bases from V and 4 bases from J, with 9 bases between. This CDR3 is built from 12 residues. CDR1 is SGHAT, CDR2 FQNNGV, per germline. CDR3 sequence reads: CASGRAYNEQFF. The CDR3 region has the DNA TGTGCCAGCGGCAGGGCTTACAATGAGCAGTTCTTC.

This clonotype has at least ten counts. V usage is TRBV28 and J usage is TRBJ1-2; D remains unclear. This CDR3 comprises 14 residues. Germline V lookup: CDR1 MDHEN, CDR2 SYDVKM. Deletions cut 5 bases from V and 2 bases from J, with 12 bases between. In DNA, the CDR3 is TGTGCCAGCAGTAATCCGGGCCAGAACTATGGCTACACCTTC. The encoded protein is CASSNPGQNYGYTF.

The chain employs TRBV20-1 and TRBJ2-1; D gene uncertain. This CDR3 has 14 amino acids. Trimming pared 3 bases from V and 5 bases from J, leaving 14 bases between. Germline CDR1 reads DFQATT; CDR2 reads SNEGSKA (reference sequence). In DNA form, the CDR3 reads TGCAGTGCTAGTCCCTTACTAATAAACAATGAGCAGTTCTTC. Translating gives CSASPLLINNEQFF.

This clonotype was picked up many times. This chain uses TRBV12-3 or TRBV12-4 with TRBJ1-5; D ambiguous. V shed 2 bases and J shed 5 bases, with 7 bases lying between them. This CDR3 has 13 amino acids. CDR3 coding DNA: TGTGCCAGCAGTTTATCCAGTGATCAGCCCCAGCATTTT. Translating it yields CASSLSSDQPQHF.